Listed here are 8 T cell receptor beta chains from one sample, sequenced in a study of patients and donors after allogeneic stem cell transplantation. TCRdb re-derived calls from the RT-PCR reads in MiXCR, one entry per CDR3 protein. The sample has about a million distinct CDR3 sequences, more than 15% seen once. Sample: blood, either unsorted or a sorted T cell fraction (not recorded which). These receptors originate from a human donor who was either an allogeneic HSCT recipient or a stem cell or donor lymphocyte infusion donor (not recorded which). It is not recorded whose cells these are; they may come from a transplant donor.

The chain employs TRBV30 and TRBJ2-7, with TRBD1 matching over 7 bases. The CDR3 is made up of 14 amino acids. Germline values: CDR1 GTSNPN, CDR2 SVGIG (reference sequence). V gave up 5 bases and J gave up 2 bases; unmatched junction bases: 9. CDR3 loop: CAWVFGQVPYEQYF. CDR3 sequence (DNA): TGTGCCTGGGTCTTCGGACAGGTACCCTACGAGCAGTACTTC. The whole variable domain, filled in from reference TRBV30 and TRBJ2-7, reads SQTIHQWPATLVQPVGSPLSLECTVEGTSNPNLYWYRQAAGRGLQLLFYSVGIGQISSEVPQNLSASRPQDRQFILSSKKLLLSDSGFYLCAWVFGQVPYEQYFGPGTRLTVT.

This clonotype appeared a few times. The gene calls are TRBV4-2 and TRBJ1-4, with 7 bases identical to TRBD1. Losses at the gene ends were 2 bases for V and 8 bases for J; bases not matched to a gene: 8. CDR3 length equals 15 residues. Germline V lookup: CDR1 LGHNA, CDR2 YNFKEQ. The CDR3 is CASSQYRTGGEKLFF. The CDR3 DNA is TGTGCCAGCAGCCAATATAGGACAGGTGGAGAAAAACTGTTTTTT.

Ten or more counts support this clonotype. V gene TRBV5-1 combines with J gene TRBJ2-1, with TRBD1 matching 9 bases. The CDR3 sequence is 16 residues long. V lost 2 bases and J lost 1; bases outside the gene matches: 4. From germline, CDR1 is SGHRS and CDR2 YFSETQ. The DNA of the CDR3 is TGCGCCAGCAGCTTAGGCGGGACAGGGTCCTACAATGAGCAGTTCTTC. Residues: CASSLGGTGSYNEQFF.

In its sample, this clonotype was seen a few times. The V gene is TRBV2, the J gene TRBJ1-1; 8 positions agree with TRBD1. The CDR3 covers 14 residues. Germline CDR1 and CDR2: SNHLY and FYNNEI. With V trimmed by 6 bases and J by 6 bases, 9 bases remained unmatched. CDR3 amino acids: CASREIGQGAEAFF. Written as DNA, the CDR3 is TGTGCCAGCAGGGAAATAGGACAGGGCGCTGAAGCTTTCTTT. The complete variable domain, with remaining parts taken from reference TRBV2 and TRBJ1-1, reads EPEVTQTPSHQVTQMGQEVILRCVPISNHLYFYWYRQILGQKVEFLVSFYNNEISEKSEIFDDQFSVERPDGSNFTLKIRSTKLEDSAMYFCASREIGQGAEAFFGQGTRLTVV.

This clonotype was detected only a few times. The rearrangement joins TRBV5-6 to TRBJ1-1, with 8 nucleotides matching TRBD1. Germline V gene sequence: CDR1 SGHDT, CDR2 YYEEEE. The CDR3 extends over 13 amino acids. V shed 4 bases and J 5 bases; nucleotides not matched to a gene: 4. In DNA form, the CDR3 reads TGTGCCAGCAGCCGGACAGGGAAAACTGAAGCTTTCTTT. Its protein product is CASSRTGKTEAFF.

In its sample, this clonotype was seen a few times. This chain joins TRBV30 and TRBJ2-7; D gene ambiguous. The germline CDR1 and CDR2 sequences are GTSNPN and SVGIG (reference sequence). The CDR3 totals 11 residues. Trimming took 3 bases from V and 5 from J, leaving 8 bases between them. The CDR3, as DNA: TGTGCCTGGAGCCCCCGCCACGAGCAGTACTTC. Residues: CAWSPRHEQYF.

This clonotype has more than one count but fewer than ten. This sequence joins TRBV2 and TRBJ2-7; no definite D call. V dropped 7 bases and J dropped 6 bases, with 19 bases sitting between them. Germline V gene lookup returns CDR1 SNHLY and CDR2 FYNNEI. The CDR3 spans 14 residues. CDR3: CASNSPPSAGEQYF. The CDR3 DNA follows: TGTGCCAGCAATTCTCCGCCCTCAGCAGGCGAGCAGTACTTC.

The CDR3 sequence: CASSSLQGYEQYF. CDR3 coding DNA: TGTGCCAGCAGCTCCCTCCAGGGTTACGAGCAGTACTTC. The gene calls are TRBV7-3 and TRBJ2-7, with D maybe TRBD1 (5 bases). Between the trimmed V and J ends, which lost 4 bases and 4 bases, there was a span of 11 bases. CDR1 is SGHTA, CDR2 FQGTGA, per germline. The CDR3 is 13 amino acids.